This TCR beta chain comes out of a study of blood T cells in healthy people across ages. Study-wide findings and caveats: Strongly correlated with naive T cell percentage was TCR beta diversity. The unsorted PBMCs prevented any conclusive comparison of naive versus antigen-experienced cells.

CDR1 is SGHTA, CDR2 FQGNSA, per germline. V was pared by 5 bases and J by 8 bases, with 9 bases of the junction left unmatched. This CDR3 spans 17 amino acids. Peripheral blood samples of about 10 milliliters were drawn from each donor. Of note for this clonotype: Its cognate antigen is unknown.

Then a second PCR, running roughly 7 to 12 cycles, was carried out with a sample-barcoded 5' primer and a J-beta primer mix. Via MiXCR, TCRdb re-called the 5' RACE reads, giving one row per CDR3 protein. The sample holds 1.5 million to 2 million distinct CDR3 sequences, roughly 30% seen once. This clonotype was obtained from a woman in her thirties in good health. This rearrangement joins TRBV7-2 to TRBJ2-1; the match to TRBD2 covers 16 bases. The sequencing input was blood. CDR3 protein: CASSPSGTSGRAHEQFF. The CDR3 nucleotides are TGTGCCAGCAGCCCGAGTGGGACTAGCGGGAGGGCCCATGAGCAGTTCTTC.